These T cell receptor beta chains were read from a single sample in a study of T-cell reconstitution after alpha-beta-depleted transplantation in children. MiXCR was run by TCRdb on the PCR reads, yielding one entry per CDR3 protein. This sample has nearly 550,000 distinct CDR3 sequences, with around 17% found just once. Sequencing was performed on PBMCs from the stem cell graft donor, taken from the stem cell graft. These TCRs come from a human donor who donated a stem cell graft to a child with acute lymphoblastic leukemia. Each CDR3 is given with its conserved first and last residue. The D gene is left open where the match is weak. Some rows mark clone size as missing; the rest say once, few, many or name a class of expanded clone.

>.|TRBV3-1|.|TRBJ1-5
TGTGCCAGCAGCCAAAAGGGTGGTCAGCCCCAGCATTTT
CASSQKGGQPQHF
>many|TRBV5-1|TRBD1|TRBJ1-1
TGCGCCAGCAGCAGCAACAGGGGGCCCAACACTGAAGCTTTCTTT
CASSSNRGPNTEAFF
>.|TRBV12-5|.|TRBJ2-7
TGTGCTAGTGGTTTGTTTCTGCAAGGGTTTGGCTACGAGCAGTACTTC
CASGLFLQGFGYEQYF
>few|TRBV29-1|TRBD1|TRBJ2-1
TGCAGCCCCAGGGGGTTAGAAAATGAGCAGTTCTTC
CSPRGLENEQFF
>.|TRBV20-1|.|TRBJ2-3
TGCAGTGCCCCGAGTCCAGATACGCAGTATTTT
CSAPSPDTQYF
>.|TRBV29-1|.|TRBJ1-2
TGCAGCGTTGAAGATCCAGGGTTCGACTATGGCTACACCTTC
CSVEDPGFDYGYTF
>few|TRBV29-1|.|TRBJ2-3
TGCAGCGTTGAAGGAGCGGGCACAGATACGCAGTATTTT
CSVEGAGTDTQYF
>.|TRBV11-2|TRBD1|TRBJ1-1
TGTGCCAGCAGCCCCGCCCGGACAGGGAGGAACACTGAAGCTTTCTTT
CASSPARTGRNTEAFF
>.|TRBV3-1|.|TRBJ2-7
TGTGCCAGCAGCCCCGGGCTCTTGGTCTACGAGCAGTACTTC
CASSPGLLVYEQYF
>.|TRBV20-1|.|TRBJ2-7
TGCAGTGCTCCCGGAGCGGGCATGATGTCCTACGAGCAGTACTTC
CSAPGAGMMSYEQYF
>few|TRBV5-1|.|TRBJ2-1
TGCGCCAGCAGCTTGTCCCCCGGGGATTATGAGCAGTTCTTC
CASSLSPGDYEQFF
>.|TRBV3-1|TRBD2|TRBJ2-1
TGTGCCAGCAGCCAAGAGGTAGTAGCGGGGAGCTCCTACAATGAGCAGTTCTTC
CASSQEVVAGSSYNEQFF
>.|TRBV4-2|TRBD2|TRBJ2-7
TGTGCCAGCAGCCAACGGACTAGCAACGAGCAGTACTTC
CASSQRTSNEQYF
>.|TRBV5-6|.|TRBJ1-1
TGTGCCAGCAGCTGGGCTGGCAGGCAGTACACTGAAGCTTTCTTT
CASSWAGRQYTEAFF
>few|TRBV9|TRBD1|TRBJ2-5
TGTGCCAGCAGTTCGGGACAGGCGATTGAGACCCAGTACTTC
CASSSGQAIETQYF
>.|TRBV5-1|TRBD1|TRBJ2-7
TGCGCCAGCAGCTCGGGACAGGGGGTCTACTACGAGCAGTACTTC
CASSSGQGVYYEQYF
>.|TRBV7-9|.|TRBJ1-1
TGTGCCAGCAGCTTAGCGTCCGGTCCGGGGACTGAAGCTTTCTTT
CASSLASGPGTEAFF
>.|TRBV5-1|TRBD1|TRBJ1-1
TGCGCCAGCAGCCGACGACAGGGGGCGCAGACTGAAGCTTTCTTT
CASSRRQGAQTEAFF
>few|TRBV2|.|TRBJ2-3
TGTGCCAGCAGTGAGACTGCTAGCACAGATACGCAGTATTTT
CASSETASTDTQYF
>few|TRBV9|TRBD2|TRBJ2-7
TGTGCCAGCAGCACCTCTAGCGGGAGTCTCAACGAGCAGTACTTC
CASSTSSGSLNEQYF